This is a list of T cell receptor beta chains from one sample in a study of T-cell memory formation after mild COVID-19. TCRdb re-analysed the 5' RACE reads in MiXCR, keeping a single row per CDR3 protein. The top ten clones hold under 25% of a sample with 350,000 to 450,000 distinct CDR3 sequences, 13% to 15% of them seen once. Specimen: PBMCs or a T cell subset sorted from them (not recorded which). These receptors came from a man between 18 and 29 years old who had mild COVID-19 (a few samples of this study predate the infection). Cell type and time point are not known. Both conserved end residues are part of each CDR3. A D gene is named only where the DNA matches it firmly. Size values are once, few and many counts, or a class for expanded clones, and some rows have none.

NA	TRBV29-1	TRBJ1-2	NA	TGCAGCGCTGGGGGCGGCAGGGAAGGGGATGGCTACACCTTC	CSAGGGREGDGYTF
few	TRBV6-5	TRBJ2-7	NA	TGTGCCAGCAGTTACTCGGACGGGAACTCCTACGAGCAGTACTTC	CASSYSDGNSYEQYF
NA	TRBV20-1	TRBJ2-1	TRBD2	TGCAGTGCTAGATCTAGCGGGGTTAGCTCCTACAATGAGCAGTTCTTC	CSARSSGVSSYNEQFF
NA	TRBV12-3/TRBV12-4	TRBJ1-1	NA	TGTGCCAGCAGTTTAACTGAAGTGGATACTGAAGCTTTCTTT	CASSLTEVDTEAFF
few	TRBV27	TRBJ1-2	NA	TGTGCCAGCAGTTTATGGGGAAGGTCGAACTATGGCTACACCTTC	CASSLWGRSNYGYTF
NA	TRBV2	TRBJ1-6	NA	TGTGCCAGCAGTGGCCCGGCCGGGGGAGATTCACCCCTCCACTTT	CASSGPAGGDSPLHF
few	TRBV18	TRBJ2-1	TRBD2	TGTGCCAGCTCACAACGGGTATCAGCGGGGGGAGGTGAGCAGTTCTTC	CASSQRVSAGGGEQFF
NA	TRBV7-8	TRBJ1-1	NA	TGTGCCAGCAGCTTACGTCGGACCGGGGGCAAGGCTTTCTTT	CASSLRRTGGKAFF
NA	TRBV12-3/TRBV12-4	TRBJ1-2	TRBD1	TGTGCCAGCAGGCGACAGGGAGGGGGATATGGCTACACCTTC	CASRRQGGGYGYTF
NA	TRBV7-2	TRBJ2-3	TRBD1	TGTGCCAGCAGCTTAGGGGCGGACAGGGAGGCGCAGTATTTT	CASSLGADREAQYF
NA	TRBV9	TRBJ1-3	TRBD1	TGTGCCAGCAGCGTAGTGGGCAGGGGGTTCGACACCATATATTTT	CASSVVGRGFDTIYF
many	TRBV4-3	TRBJ2-7	TRBD1	TGCGCCAGCAGCCAAGATGCGACAGGGGGGACGGTTACATACGAGCAGTACTTC	CASSQDATGGTVTYEQYF
NA	TRBV6-6	TRBJ1-1	NA	TGTGCCAGCAGTTACTCTCGGGGGGCAGGGAGCACTGAAGCTTTCTTT	CASSYSRGAGSTEAFF
few	TRBV7-9	TRBJ2-2	NA	TGTGCCAGCAGCCAAGGGACGGGAAACACCGGGGAGCTGTTTTTT	CASSQGTGNTGELFF
NA	TRBV18	TRBJ2-3	NA	TGTGCCAGCTCACCAATAGAACGAAACACAGATACGCAGTATTTT	CASSPIERNTDTQYF
NA	TRBV6-5	TRBJ2-4	NA	TGTGCCAGCAGTTACTCGGGGAAGGGGGGAATTCAGTACTTC	CASSYSGKGGIQYF
few	TRBV7-3	TRBJ2-4	NA	TGTGCCAGCAGCTGGGACGGGGGAGGCATTCAGTACTTC	CASSWDGGGIQYF
NA	TRBV7-2	TRBJ1-5	NA	TGTGCCAGCAGCTTCTGGGACTTCGGCAATCAGCCCCAGCATTTT	CASSFWDFGNQPQHF